These T cell receptor beta chains were read from a single sample in a study of cytomegalovirus exposure and HLA in healthy donors. Data came from immunoSEQ multiplex PCR; TCRdb stores just in-frame clones and leaves some out. Of more than 140,000 clones in the sample, about 88% are singletons; the top ten hold 3.3%. Sequenced: PBMCs. These TCRs come from a woman between 18 and 29 years old in good health and CMV-seropositive. Each CDR3 is given with its conserved first and last residue. Fields, in order: V gene, clone size, J gene, D gene, CDR3 protein, CDR3 DNA. D genes are given only for firm matches. The listing skips clone size in some rows; elsewhere it reads once, few, many or a size class.

v_gene: TRBV5-1; abundance: NA; j_gene: TRBJ1-2; d_gene: NA; CDR3aa: CASSLSTAGSGYTF; CDR3nt: TGCGCCAGCAGCTTGTCGACCGCGGGTAGTGGCTACACCTTC
v_gene: TRBV5-1; abundance: NA; j_gene: TRBJ2-7; d_gene: NA; CDR3aa: CASSLATSPTGEQYF; CDR3nt: TGCGCCAGCAGCTTGGCCACGAGCCCGACGGGGGAGCAGTACTTC
v_gene: TRBV10-3; abundance: NA; j_gene: TRBJ2-5; d_gene: NA; CDR3aa: CAISESSPSSETQYF; CDR3nt: TGTGCCATCAGTGAGTCGTCCCCTTCGTCAGAGACCCAGTACTTC
v_gene: TRBV30; abundance: NA; j_gene: TRBJ1-2; d_gene: NA; CDR3aa: CAWNRFYGYTF; CDR3nt: TGTGCCTGGAACAGGTTTTATGGCTACACCTTC
v_gene: TRBV5-4; abundance: NA; j_gene: TRBJ2-7; d_gene: TRBD2; CDR3aa: CASSSGLAEGPLHEQYF; CDR3nt: TGTGCCAGCAGCTCAGGACTAGCGGAAGGGCCTTTGCACGAGCAGTACTTC
v_gene: TRBV5-1; abundance: NA; j_gene: TRBJ2-1; d_gene: NA; CDR3aa: CASSLGTLSSYNEQFF; CDR3nt: TGCGCCAGCAGCTTGGGGACTCTGAGCTCCTACAATGAGCAGTTCTTC
v_gene: TRBV28; abundance: once; j_gene: TRBJ2-5; d_gene: NA; CDR3aa: CASSFPYSQETQYF; CDR3nt: TGTGCCAGCAGTTTCCCCTATAGTCAAGAGACCCAGTACTTC
v_gene: TRBV7-6; abundance: NA; j_gene: TRBJ2-3; d_gene: TRBD1; CDR3aa: CASSLAGTGSPDTQYF; CDR3nt: TGTGCCAGCAGCTTGGCCGGGACAGGGTCCCCAGATACGCAGTATTTT
v_gene: TRBV29-1; abundance: NA; j_gene: TRBJ2-7; d_gene: NA; CDR3aa: CSVEGGRYEQYF; CDR3nt: TGCAGCGTTGAAGGAGGTCGATACGAGCAGTACTTC
v_gene: TRBV6-1; abundance: NA; j_gene: TRBJ1-4; d_gene: NA; CDR3aa: CASSTTATNEKLFF; CDR3nt: TGTGCCAGCTCAACGACAGCAACTAATGAAAAACTGTTTTTT
v_gene: TRBV10-3; abundance: NA; j_gene: TRBJ1-2; d_gene: TRBD1; CDR3aa: CAISRDRAQAWGYTF; CDR3nt: TGTGCCATCAGTCGAGACAGGGCTCAGGCTTGGGGCTACACCTTC
v_gene: TRBV2; abundance: many; j_gene: TRBJ1-5; d_gene: TRBD1; CDR3aa: CASSSRFAGGSNQPQHF; CDR3nt: TGTGCCAGCAGTTCGAGGTTCGCAGGGGGTAGCAATCAGCCCCAGCATTTT
v_gene: TRBV11-3; abundance: NA; j_gene: TRBJ2-3; d_gene: NA; CDR3aa: CASSLVYGTGADTQYF; CDR3nt: TGTGCCAGCAGCTTAGTTTACGGCACGGGGGCAGATACGCAGTATTTT
v_gene: TRBV27; abundance: NA; j_gene: TRBJ2-7; d_gene: NA; CDR3aa: CASSLAGRHNEQYF; CDR3nt: TGTGCCAGCAGTTTAGCCGGGAGACATAACGAGCAGTACTTC
v_gene: TRBV5-1; abundance: NA; j_gene: TRBJ2-5; d_gene: TRBD2; CDR3aa: CASSGGGSGETQYF; CDR3nt: TGCGCCAGCAGCGGCGGGGGGTCGGGGGAGACCCAGTACTTC
v_gene: TRBV18; abundance: NA; j_gene: TRBJ2-2; d_gene: TRBD1; CDR3aa: CASSPPSGQGLSGELFF; CDR3nt: TGTGCCAGCTCACCACCTTCCGGACAGGGTTTATCCGGGGAGCTGTTTTTT
v_gene: TRBV6-5; abundance: NA; j_gene: TRBJ1-5; d_gene: TRBD1; CDR3aa: CASSRTGGNNQPQHF; CDR3nt: TGTGCCAGCAGTAGGACAGGGGGCAATAATCAGCCCCAGCATTTT
v_gene: TRBV4-2; abundance: NA; j_gene: TRBJ2-2; d_gene: NA; CDR3aa: CASSTRDSSLYTGELFF; CDR3nt: TGTGCCAGCAGTACCCGGGACTCCTCTTTATACACCGGGGAGCTGTTTTTT
v_gene: TRBV27; abundance: NA; j_gene: TRBJ1-2; d_gene: NA; CDR3aa: CASRQTGSHYGYTF; CDR3nt: TGTGCCAGCAGACAAACAGGGTCTCACTATGGCTACACCTTC
v_gene: TRBV5-6; abundance: NA; j_gene: TRBJ1-5; d_gene: TRBD1; CDR3aa: CASSLRGDRGLDQPQHF; CDR3nt: TGTGCCAGCAGCTTGAGAGGGGACAGGGGGCTGGATCAGCCCCAGCATTTT
v_gene: TRBV28; abundance: NA; j_gene: TRBJ1-5; d_gene: NA; CDR3aa: CASRSGGTPSNQPQHF; CDR3nt: TGTGCCAGCAGGTCCGGGGGAACCCCAAGCAATCAGCCCCAGCATTTT
v_gene: TRBV7-8; abundance: NA; j_gene: TRBJ1-1; d_gene: NA; CDR3aa: CASSLRASNTEAFF; CDR3nt: TGTGCCAGCAGCTTAAGGGCTAGCAACACTGAAGCTTTCTTT
v_gene: TRBV5-4; abundance: NA; j_gene: TRBJ2-5; d_gene: TRBD1; CDR3aa: CASSGRDRRETQYF; CDR3nt: TGTGCCAGCAGCGGAAGGGACAGAAGAGAGACCCAGTACTTC
v_gene: TRBV19; abundance: few; j_gene: TRBJ1-5; d_gene: NA; CDR3aa: CASKGALGGSSNQPQHF; CDR3nt: TGTGCCAGTAAAGGCGCACTTGGGGGGAGTAGCAATCAGCCCCAGCATTTT
v_gene: TRBV5-6; abundance: NA; j_gene: TRBJ2-7; d_gene: TRBD2; CDR3aa: CASSLGGLAGRYEQYF; CDR3nt: TGTGCCAGCAGCCTCGGCGGACTAGCGGGAAGGTACGAGCAGTACTTC
v_gene: TRBV4-1; abundance: NA; j_gene: TRBJ2-7; d_gene: TRBD1; CDR3aa: CASSQGGDRGQYF; CDR3nt: TGCGCCAGCAGCCAAGGTGGGGACAGGGGGCAGTACTTC
v_gene: TRBV28; abundance: NA; j_gene: TRBJ1-4; d_gene: NA; CDR3aa: CASSLRSGGREKLFF; CDR3nt: TGTGCCAGCAGTTTAAGGTCGGGTGGTAGGGAAAAACTGTTTTTT
v_gene: TRBV5-1; abundance: NA; j_gene: TRBJ2-2; d_gene: NA; CDR3aa: CASSLVLQGELFF; CDR3nt: TGCGCCAGCAGCTTGGTGTTACAAGGGGAGCTGTTTTTT
v_gene: TRBV7-6; abundance: NA; j_gene: TRBJ2-5; d_gene: NA; CDR3aa: CASSSSSEETQYF; CDR3nt: TGTGCCAGCAGCTCCTCTAGCGAAGAGACCCAGTACTTC
v_gene: TRBV7-9; abundance: NA; j_gene: TRBJ2-4; d_gene: TRBD2; CDR3aa: CASSSSGLAGVQYIQYF; CDR3nt: TGTGCCAGCAGTTCAAGCGGACTAGCGGGAGTACAATACATTCAGTACTTC
v_gene: TRBV27; abundance: NA; j_gene: TRBJ2-1; d_gene: TRBD2; CDR3aa: CAVSKPGGVSSYNEQFF; CDR3nt: TGTGCCGTAAGTAAGCCGGGAGGGGTGAGCTCCTACAATGAGCAGTTCTTC
v_gene: TRBV6-5; abundance: NA; j_gene: TRBJ1-1; d_gene: NA; CDR3aa: CASRPDTLGTEAFF; CDR3nt: TGTGCCAGCAGGCCAGACACCCTGGGCACTGAAGCTTTCTTT
v_gene: TRBV7-6; abundance: NA; j_gene: TRBJ1-3; d_gene: NA; CDR3aa: CASSSTLGPGISGNTIYF; CDR3nt: TGTGCCAGCAGCTCCACCCTGGGTCCGGGGATCTCTGGAAACACCATATATTTT
v_gene: TRBV4-1; abundance: NA; j_gene: TRBJ1-5; d_gene: TRBD1; CDR3aa: CASSQGTGGRQPQHF; CDR3nt: TGCGCCAGCAGCCAAGGGACAGGGGGCCGACAGCCCCAGCATTTT
v_gene: TRBV5-6; abundance: NA; j_gene: TRBJ1-1; d_gene: NA; CDR3aa: CASSFLNTEAFF; CDR3nt: TGTGCCAGCAGCTTCCTCAACACTGAAGCTTTCTTT
v_gene: TRBV9; abundance: NA; j_gene: TRBJ2-1; d_gene: TRBD1; CDR3aa: CASSVVGTGRTEQFF; CDR3nt: TGTGCCAGCAGCGTAGTAGGGACAGGGAGGACTGAGCAGTTCTTC
v_gene: TRBV5-4; abundance: NA; j_gene: TRBJ2-7; d_gene: TRBD1; CDR3aa: CASSLASGTGFYEQYF; CDR3nt: TGTGCCAGCAGCTTGGCCTCCGGGACAGGGTTCTACGAGCAGTACTTC
v_gene: TRBV6-6; abundance: NA; j_gene: TRBJ2-2; d_gene: TRBD1; CDR3aa: CASSRQGVSNTGELFF; CDR3nt: TGTGCCAGCAGCCGACAGGGAGTTTCGAACACCGGGGAGCTGTTTTTT
v_gene: TRBV7-6; abundance: once; j_gene: TRBJ2-7; d_gene: NA; CDR3aa: CASSPGGVWSYEQYF; CDR3nt: TGTGCCAGCAGCCCCGGCGGGGTATGGTCCTACGAGCAGTACTTC
v_gene: TRBV7-8; abundance: NA; j_gene: TRBJ2-7; d_gene: NA; CDR3aa: CASSPNRGILGLADYEQYF; CDR3nt: TGTGCCAGCAGTCCGAACAGGGGGATTTTGGGACTAGCTGATTACGAGCAGTACTTC
v_gene: TRBV6-5; abundance: NA; j_gene: TRBJ1-2; d_gene: TRBD1; CDR3aa: CASSYDRDGYTF; CDR3nt: TGTGCCAGCAGTTACGACAGGGATGGCTACACCTTC
v_gene: TRBV5-1; abundance: NA; j_gene: TRBJ1-2; d_gene: TRBD1; CDR3aa: CASSREGARSNYGYTF; CDR3nt: TGCGCCAGCAGCAGAGAGGGGGCCCGGTCTAACTATGGCTACACCTTC
v_gene: TRBV4-2; abundance: NA; j_gene: TRBJ2-2; d_gene: TRBD2; CDR3aa: CASSQRGLAGTGELFF; CDR3nt: TGTGCCAGCAGCCAGAGGGGACTAGCGGGAACCGGGGAGCTGTTTTTT
v_gene: TRBV5-5; abundance: NA; j_gene: TRBJ2-7; d_gene: TRBD2; CDR3aa: CASSLMLAGNEQYF; CDR3nt: TGTGCCAGCAGCTTGATGCTAGCGGGAAACGAGCAGTACTTC
v_gene: TRBV5-6; abundance: NA; j_gene: TRBJ1-1; d_gene: NA; CDR3aa: CASSLVMNTEAFF; CDR3nt: TGTGCCAGCAGCTTGGTAATGAACACTGAAGCTTTCTTT
v_gene: TRBV6-5; abundance: NA; j_gene: TRBJ1-2; d_gene: TRBD1; CDR3aa: CASSDRGSDGYTF; CDR3nt: TGTGCCAGCAGTGACAGGGGTTCGGATGGCTACACCTTC
v_gene: TRBV11-2; abundance: few; j_gene: TRBJ1-1; d_gene: NA; CDR3aa: CASSLRGNTEAFF; CDR3nt: TGTGCCAGCAGCTTACGAGGGAACACTGAAGCTTTCTTT
v_gene: TRBV6-5; abundance: once; j_gene: TRBJ2-3; d_gene: TRBD2; CDR3aa: CASSKGGADTQYF; CDR3nt: TGTGCCAGCAGCAAGGGAGGGGCAGATACGCAGTATTTT
v_gene: TRBV2; abundance: NA; j_gene: TRBJ2-3; d_gene: TRBD2; CDR3aa: CAGRTSGKAGTDTQYF; CDR3nt: TGTGCCGGTCGGACTAGCGGGAAGGCGGGCACAGATACGCAGTATTTT
v_gene: TRBV27; abundance: NA; j_gene: TRBJ2-5; d_gene: NA; CDR3aa: CASSISRPQETQYF; CDR3nt: TGTGCCAGCAGTATAAGCCGCCCCCAAGAGACCCAGTACTTC